Included here is one T cell receptor (beta chain) sequence, with context. The antigen remains unidentified. The data derive from a study of shared clonotypes between healthy human individuals. Study outcomes and limitations: The genetic and exposure-history diversity represented was limited by few donors. It was observed that approximately 5% of naive CD4 clonotypes were shared across a handful of donors.

The germline V gene has CDR1 SNHLY and CDR2 FYNNEI. This CDR3 contains 13 residues. V lost 7 bases and J lost 9; bases outside the gene matches: 9. TCRdb's copy holds only in-frame clones and misses some; the assay was immunoSEQ multiplex PCR. The table includes 1.6 million or so clones, about 98.5% detected once. The donor population consisted of healthy HIV-negative adults with no recent acute infections or vaccinations. The receptor's source is a man in his thirties or forties in good health. The chain couples TRBV2 to TRBJ1-2, with 9 bases lining up with TRBD1. The sample comprised naive CD4+ T cells sorted from blood. Subset denoted: CD45RA+ positively selected. CDR3 protein: CASTGGTGTSYTF. The CDR3 region has the DNA TGTGCCAGCACCGGGGGGACAGGGACGAGCTACACCTTC.